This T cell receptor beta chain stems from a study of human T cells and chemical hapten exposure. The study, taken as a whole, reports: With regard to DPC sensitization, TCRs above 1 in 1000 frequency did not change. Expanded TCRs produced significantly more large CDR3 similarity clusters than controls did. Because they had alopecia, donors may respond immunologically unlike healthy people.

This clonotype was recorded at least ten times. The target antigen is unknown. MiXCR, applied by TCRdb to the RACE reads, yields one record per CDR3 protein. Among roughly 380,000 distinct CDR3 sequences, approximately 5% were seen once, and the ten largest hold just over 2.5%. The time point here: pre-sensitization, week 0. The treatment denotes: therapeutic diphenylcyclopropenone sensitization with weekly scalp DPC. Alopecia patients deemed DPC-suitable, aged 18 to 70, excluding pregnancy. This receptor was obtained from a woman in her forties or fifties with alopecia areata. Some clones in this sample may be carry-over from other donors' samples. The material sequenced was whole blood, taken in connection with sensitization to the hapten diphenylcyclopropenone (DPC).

The CDR3 region is CASSLDPGGGKAFF. CDR3 nucleotide sequence: TGTGCCAGCAGCTTAGATCCTGGAGGGGGCAAAGCTTTCTTT. The V call is TRBV11-2, the J call TRBJ1-1, with 7 bases that match TRBD1. CDR3 size: 14 residues. V lost 0 bases, J lost 9 bases, and 7 bases stayed unmatched. The germline CDR1 and CDR2 sequences are SGHAT and FQNNGV.